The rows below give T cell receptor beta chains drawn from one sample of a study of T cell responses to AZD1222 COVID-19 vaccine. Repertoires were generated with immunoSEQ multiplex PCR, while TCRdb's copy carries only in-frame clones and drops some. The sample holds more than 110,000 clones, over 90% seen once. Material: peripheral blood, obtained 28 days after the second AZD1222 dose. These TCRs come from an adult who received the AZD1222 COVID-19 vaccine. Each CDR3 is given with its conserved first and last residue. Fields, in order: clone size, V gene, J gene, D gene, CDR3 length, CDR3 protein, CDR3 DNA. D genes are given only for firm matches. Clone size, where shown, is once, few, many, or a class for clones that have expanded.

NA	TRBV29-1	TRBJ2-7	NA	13	CSVEQGEGYEQYF	TGCAGCGTTGAACAGGGTGAGGGCTACGAGCAGTACTTC
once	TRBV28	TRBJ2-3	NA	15	CASSPPRTGMDTQYF	TGTGCCAGCAGCCCACCTCGTACGGGAATGGATACGCAGTATTTT
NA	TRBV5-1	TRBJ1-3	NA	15	CASSLTPYSGNTIYF	TGCGCCAGCAGCTTGACGCCTTACTCTGGAAACACCATATATTTT
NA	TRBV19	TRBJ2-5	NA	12	CATRQAGETQYF	TGTGCCACTCGACAGGCGGGTGAGACCCAGTACTTC
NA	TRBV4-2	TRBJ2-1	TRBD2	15	CASSQGLAQNHEQFF	TGTGCCAGCAGCCAAGGACTAGCGCAGAACCATGAGCAGTTCTTC
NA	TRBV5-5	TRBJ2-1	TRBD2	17	CASSSTSGSSVYNEQFF	TGTGCCAGCAGCTCGACTAGCGGGAGTTCGGTCTACAATGAGCAGTTCTTC
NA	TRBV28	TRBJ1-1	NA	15	CASSLTGHPKREAFF	TGTGCCAGCAGTTTAACCGGACATCCCAAACGCGAAGCTTTCTTT
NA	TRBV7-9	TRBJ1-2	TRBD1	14	CASSFPGQGYGYTF	TGTGCCAGCAGCTTCCCGGGACAGGGGTATGGCTACACCTTC
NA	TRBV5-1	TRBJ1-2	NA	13	CASSLGRLYGYTF	TGCGCCAGCAGCTTGGGCAGGTTGTATGGCTACACCTTC
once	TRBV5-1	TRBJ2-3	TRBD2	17	CASRSGRIAGGSDTQYF	TGCGCCAGCAGGTCCGGACGCATAGCGGGAGGCTCAGATACGCAGTATTTT
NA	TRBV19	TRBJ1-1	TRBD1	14	CASSRQGSFTEAFF	TGTGCCAGTAGTAGACAGGGAAGTTTCACTGAAGCTTTCTTT
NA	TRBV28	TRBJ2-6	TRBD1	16	CASSGRQGPGANVLTF	TGTGCCAGCAGTGGGAGACAGGGGCCTGGGGCCAACGTCCTGACTTTC
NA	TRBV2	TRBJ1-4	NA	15	CASSIPVGGNEKLFF	TGTGCCAGCAGCATTCCCGTGGGGGGCAATGAAAAACTGTTTTTT
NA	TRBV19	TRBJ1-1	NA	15	CASSIGPGTNTEAFF	TGTGCCAGTAGTATAGGGCCTGGGACAAACACTGAAGCTTTCTTT
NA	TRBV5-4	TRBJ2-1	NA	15	CASSVTTSSYNEQFF	TGTGCCAGCAGCGTGACTACGAGCTCCTACAATGAGCAGTTCTTC
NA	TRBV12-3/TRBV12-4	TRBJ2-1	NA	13	CASSSSGRTWGFF	TGTGCCAGCAGTAGCAGTGGTCGGACTTGGGGGTTCTTC
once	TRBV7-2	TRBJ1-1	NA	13	CASSLAGSGSAFF	TGTGCCAGCAGCTTGGCGGGGTCGGGTAGTGCTTTCTTT
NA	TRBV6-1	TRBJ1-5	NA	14	CASSEARGPGAQHF	TGTGCCAGCAGTGAAGCGAGGGGCCCAGGGGCCCAGCATTTT
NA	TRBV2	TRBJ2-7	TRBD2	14	CASSVLAGAYEQYF	TGTGCCAGCAGTGTTCTAGCGGGCGCCTACGAGCAGTACTTC
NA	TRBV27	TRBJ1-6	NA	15	CASSRYLSYNSPLHF	TGTGCCAGTTCTAGGTACCTCTCCTATAATTCACCCCTCCACTTT
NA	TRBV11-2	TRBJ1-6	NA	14	CASSLVGGYSPLHF	TGTGCCAGCAGCTTAGTGGGTGGTTATTCACCCCTCCACTTT
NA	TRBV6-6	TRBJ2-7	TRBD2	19	CASSPNAWGLAGVSYEQYF	TGTGCCAGCAGTCCAAACGCCTGGGGACTAGCGGGAGTTAGTTACGAGCAGTACTTC
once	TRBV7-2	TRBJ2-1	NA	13	CASSFLFWDEQFF	TGTGCCAGCAGCTTTCTGTTTTGGGATGAGCAGTTCTTC
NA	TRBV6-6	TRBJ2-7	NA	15	CASSYSGASSYEQYF	TGTGCCAGCAGTTACAGTGGGGCAAGCTCCTACGAGCAGTACTTC
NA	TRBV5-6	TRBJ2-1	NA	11	CASSFGQEQFF	TGTGCCAGCAGCTTCGGACAGGAGCAGTTCTTC
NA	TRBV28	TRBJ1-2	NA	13	CASTPGRFYGYTF	TGTGCCAGCACCCCCGGGCGCTTCTATGGCTACACCTTC
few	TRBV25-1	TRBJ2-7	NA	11	CASSEMREQYF	TGTGCCAGCAGTGAAATGAGGGAGCAGTACTTC
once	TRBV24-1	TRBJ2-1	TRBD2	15	CATSLSSGSYNEQFF	TGTGCCACCAGCCTTTCTAGCGGCTCCTACAATGAGCAGTTCTTC
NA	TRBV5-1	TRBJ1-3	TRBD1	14	CASSPGTARNTIYF	TGCGCCAGCAGCCCAGGGACAGCAAGAAACACCATATATTTT
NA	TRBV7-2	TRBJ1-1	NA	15	CASSPRTFLNTEAFF	TGTGCCAGCAGCCCGCGGACCTTCTTGAACACTGAAGCTTTCTTT
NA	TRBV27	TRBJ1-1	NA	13	CASSPPRSTEAFF	TGTGCCAGCAGTCCCCCCCGGAGCACTGAAGCTTTCTTT
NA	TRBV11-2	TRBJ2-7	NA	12	CASSLISLEQYF	TGTGCCAGCAGCTTAATCTCCTTGGAGCAGTACTTC
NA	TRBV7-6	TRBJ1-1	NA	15	CASSLRPSTNTEAFF	TGTGCCAGCAGCTTACGGCCTTCTACGAACACTGAAGCTTTCTTT
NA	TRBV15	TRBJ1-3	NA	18	CATSRDSFRGNSGNTIYF	TGTGCCACCAGCAGAGATAGTTTCAGGGGTAACTCTGGAAACACCATATATTTT
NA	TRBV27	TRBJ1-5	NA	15	CASSPGTLQGQPQHF	TGTGCCAGCAGTCCCGGGACTCTACAGGGTCAGCCCCAGCATTTT
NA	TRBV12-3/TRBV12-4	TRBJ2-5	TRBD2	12	CASSSGRETQYF	TGTGCCAGCTCTAGCGGGAGGGAGACCCAGTACTTC
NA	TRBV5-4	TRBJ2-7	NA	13	CASSLGPGAEQYF	TGTGCCAGCAGCTTGGGACCGGGGGCCGAGCAGTACTTC
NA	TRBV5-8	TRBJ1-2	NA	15	CASSHPLGSGYGYTF	TGTGCCAGCAGCCACCCTCTTGGGTCGGGCTATGGCTACACCTTC
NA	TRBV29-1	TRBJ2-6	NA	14	CSVEGVSGANVLTF	TGCAGCGTTGAAGGAGTTTCTGGGGCCAACGTCCTGACTTTC
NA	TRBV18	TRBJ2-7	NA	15	CASSPPFGDPYEQYF	TGTGCCAGCTCACCACCGTTTGGGGATCCCTACGAGCAGTACTTC
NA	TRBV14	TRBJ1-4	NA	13	CASSPFRGRQLFF	NA
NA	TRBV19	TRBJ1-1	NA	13	CASSSRKTAEAFF	TGTGCCAGTAGTAGCCGGAAAACCGCTGAAGCTTTCTTT
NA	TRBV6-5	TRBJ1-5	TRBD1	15	CASSSEQGALQPQHF	TGTGCCAGCAGTTCGGAACAGGGGGCACTTCAGCCCCAGCATTTT
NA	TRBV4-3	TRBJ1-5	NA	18	CASSQDLGSISGDQPQHF	TGCGCCAGCAGCCAAGACCTGGGTTCGATATCAGGCGACCAGCCCCAGCATTTT
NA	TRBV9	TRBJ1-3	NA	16	CASSVQPGVSGNTIYF	TGTGCCAGCAGCGTACAGCCAGGGGTTTCAGGAAACACCATATATTTT
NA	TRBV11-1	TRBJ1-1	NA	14	CASSHWGVAAVAFF	TGTGCCAGCAGCCACTGGGGAGTGGCCGCCGTCGCTTTCTTT
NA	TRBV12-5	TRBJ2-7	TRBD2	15	CASGLVLAGGPEQYF	TGTGCTAGTGGTTTGGTACTAGCGGGAGGGCCCGAGCAGTACTTC
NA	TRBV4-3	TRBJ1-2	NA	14	CASSQDRGNYGYTF	TGCGCCAGCAGCCAAGACAGAGGGAACTATGGCTACACCTTC
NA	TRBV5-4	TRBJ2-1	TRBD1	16	CASSPGHRTGVNEQFF	TGTGCCAGCAGCCCCGGGCATAGGACAGGGGTAAATGAGCAGTTCTTC
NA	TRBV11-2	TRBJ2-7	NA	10	CASASEGQYF	TGTGCCAGCGCGAGTGAGGGGCAGTACTTC